The 29 T cell receptor beta chains below all came from one sample that was sequenced in a study of blood T cells in healthy people across ages. It was with a sample-barcoded 5' primer and a J-beta primer mix that a second PCR of roughly 7 to 12 cycles was run. MiXCR was run by TCRdb on the 5' RACE reads, yielding one entry per CDR3 protein. The top ten clones hold over 2% of a sample with about 1.8 million distinct CDR3 sequences, roughly 50% of them seen once. Sequenced input: blood. These receptors all come from a woman aged 40 to 50 in good health.

The chain uses TRBV6-5 and TRBJ1-6, with 7 bases fitting TRBD1. With V trimmed by 6 bases and J by 5 bases, 10 bases remained unmatched. The germline V gene encodes CDR1 MNHEY and CDR2 SVGAGI. CDR3 size: 16 residues. The CDR3 loop is CASSRTGAVNNSPLHF. The CDR3 coding sequence is TGTGCCAGCAGCCGTACAGGGGCCGTAAATAATTCACCCCTCCACTTT.

A word on this clonotype: One junction end does not reproduce the germline sequence, and a read error may be involved. The V call is TRBV28, the J call TRBJ2-1; tentatively, D is TRBD1 (6 bases). Germline V gene data show CDR1 as MDHEN and CDR2 as SYDVKM. CDR3 length equals 15 residues. CDR3 residues: CASSSYRASYNKQFF. For the CDR3, the DNA is TGTGCCAGCAGCTCGTACAGGGCCTCCTACAATAAGCAGTTCTTC.

This clonotype occurred a few times. V usage is TRBV6-5 and J usage is TRBJ1-2, with 10 bases aligning to TRBD1. In germline, CDR1 is MNHEY, CDR2 SVGAGI. Trimming at V came to 5 bases and at J to 8 bases, leaving 11 bases not matched to a gene. The CDR3 extends over 15 amino acids. The CDR3 DNA reads as TGTGCCAGCAGTCAACTTTCTGGGACAGGGGTGGGCTACACCTTC. It translates to CASSQLSGTGVGYTF.

The chain carries TRBV7-6 and TRBJ2-7; 7 bases line up with TRBD2. Per germline, CDR1 SGHVS and CDR2 FNYEAQ. The CDR3 sequence is 15 residues long. V shed 4 bases and J 0 bases; nucleotides not matched to a gene: 6. The CDR3 loop is CASSSTAGSSYEQYF. The CDR3 nucleotides read TGTGCCAGCAGCTCCACAGCGGGGAGCTCCTACGAGCAGTACTTC. The variable domain in full, with the rest retrieved from reference TRBV7-6 and TRBJ2-7, is GAGVSQSPRYKVTKRGQDVALRCDPISGHVSLYWYRQALGQGPEFLTYFNYEAQQDKSGLPNDRFSAERPEGSISTLTIQRTEQRDSAMYRCASSSTAGSSYEQYFGPGTRLTVT.

The chain has TRBV5-1 and TRBJ2-3, with 8 nucleotides matching TRBD1. There are 15 residues in the CDR3. CDR1 is SGHRS, CDR2 YFSETQ, per germline. J lost 5 bases, V lost 4 bases, and 9 bases had no gene match. CDR3 coding DNA: TGCGCCAGCAGCCGTGGACAGGGTGAAAGAGATACGCAGTATTTT. As protein: CASSRGQGERDTQYF.

There are many counts of this clonotype. The V and J genes are TRBV6-2 or TRBV6-3 and TRBJ2-7; D remains ambiguous. Germline CDR1 MNHEY, CDR2 SVGEGT. CDR3 length: 13 residues. Trimming took 2 bases from V and 5 from J, leaving 10 bases between them. The CDR3 here is CASSYVNLNEQYF. The CDR3 region has the DNA TGTGCCAGCAGTTACGTTAATCTTAACGAGCAGTACTTC.

The chain combines TRBV10-3 with TRBJ1-1; no clear D. The length of the CDR3 is 13 residues. Trimming pared 6 bases from V and 2 bases from J, leaving 10 bases between. Per the germline V gene, CDR1 is ENHRY and CDR2 is SYGVKD. The CDR3 DNA sequence: TGTGCCATCAGGAGGGCAGCCAACACTGAAGCTTTCTTT. Its protein product is CAIRRAANTEAFF.

This clonotype was picked up many times. In nucleotides, the CDR3 is TGCAGTGTCCAACGGGGGCTGGGTTTAACGGAGACCCAGTACTTC. This codes for CSVQRGLGLTETQYF. The rearrangement joins TRBV20-1 to TRBJ2-5; tentatively, D is TRBD1 or TRBD2 (6 bases each). Germline CDR1 reads DFQATT; CDR2 reads SNEGSKA (reference sequence). This CDR3 spans 15 amino acids. V dropped 7 bases and J dropped 5 bases, with 23 bases sitting between them.

As for this clonotype: This is likely a read error, given that the CDR3 carries no conserved phenylalanine or tryptophan at its end. V is TRBV6-5 and J is TRBJ2-1; 10 bases align to TRBD1. This CDR3 contains 16 residues. J gave up 8 bases and V 0 bases, and 7 bases lay outside the gene matches. Germline CDR1 and CDR2: MNHEY and SVGAGI. CDR3 in amino acids: CASSYSRDRGGYEQFL. Written as DNA, the CDR3 is TGTGCCAGCAGTTACTCGAGGGACAGGGGCGGGTATGAGCAGTTCCTC.

This clonotype was counted many times. The chain employs TRBV7-9 and TRBJ2-6; D remains ambiguous. Germline CDR1 reads SEHNR; CDR2 reads FQNEAQ (reference sequence). CDR3 length equals 13 residues. V was clipped by 5 bases and J by 4 bases, with 6 bases between them. In DNA, the CDR3 is TGTGCCAGCAGCGCCCCCGGGGCCAACGTCCTGACTTTC. Translated, it gives CASSAPGANVLTF. Based on the CDR3 plus reference TRBV7-9 and TRBJ2-6, the full variable domain is DTGVSQNPRHKITKRGQNVTFRCDPISEHNRLYWYRQTLGQGPEFLTYFQNEAQLEKSRLLSDRFSAERPKGSFSTLEIQRTEQGDSAMYLCASSAPGANVLTFGAGSRLTVL.

This chain connects TRBV11-2 to TRBJ2-1; 9 nucleotides agree with TRBD1. The CDR3 loop spans 16 amino acids. V shed 4 bases, J shed 5 bases, and the junction held 9 bases outside the gene matches. Germline-derived CDR1 and CDR2 are SGHAT and FQNNGV. The chain's CDR3 is CASSSPGQGGHNEQFF. The CDR3 region has the DNA TGTGCCAGCAGCTCTCCGGGACAGGGAGGGCACAATGAGCAGTTCTTC.

The chain combines TRBV5-1 with TRBJ2-3; the D gene is possibly TRBD2 (7 bases). V was trimmed by 0 bases and J by 0 bases, leaving 17 bases between them. CDR3 length: 18 amino acids. Germline V gene sequence: CDR1 SGHRS, CDR2 YFSETQ. This CDR3 is CASSLVHSAGASTDTQYF. In nucleotides, the CDR3 is TGCGCCAGCAGCTTGGTGCATAGCGCGGGGGCGAGCACAGATACGCAGTATTTT.

This clonotype was seen more than once but under ten times. The chain combines TRBV10-3 with TRBJ2-7, with TRBD2 as a possible D gene (7 bases). Trimming stripped 3 bases from V and 0 bases from J, with 9 bases between. This CDR3 contains 14 residues. Germline assignment: CDR1 ENHRY and CDR2 SYGVKD. This CDR3 reads CAISEGGGSYEQYF. The CDR3, as DNA: TGTGCCATCAGTGAAGGGGGGGGCTCCTACGAGCAGTACTTC.

This clonotype appeared a few times. The DNA of the CDR3 is TGTGCCAGCAGCTTAGCGGTGCAGCAAACAGATACGCAGTATTTT. It yields the protein CASSLAVQQTDTQYF. This chain uses TRBV11-1 with TRBJ2-3; D gene ambiguous. V was shortened by 0 bases and J by 3 bases, with 10 bases between the two germline ends. In germline, CDR1 is SGHAT, CDR2 FQDESV (reference sequence). The CDR3 spans 15 residues.

CDR3 amino acids: CASSKANRGLNYEQYF. CDR3 bases: TGTGCCAGCAGTAAAGCCAACAGGGGACTAAACTACGAGCAGTACTTC. The V call is TRBV27, the J call TRBJ2-4; D tentatively fits TRBD1 or TRBD2 (7 bases each). The tail of the sequence fits TRBJ2-7 better, so the J call may be wrong. The germline CDR1 and CDR2 sequences are MNHEY and SMNVEV (reference sequence). The CDR3 has 16 amino acids.

There are a few counts of this clonotype. The V call is TRBV24-1, the J call TRBJ1-2; 9 bases fit TRBD1. V lost 4 bases and J lost 8; bases outside the gene matches: 7. The CDR3 totals 14 residues. Germline V lookup: CDR1 KGHDR, CDR2 SFDVKD. CDR3: CATSEAGQGQGYTF. In DNA form, the CDR3 reads TGTGCCACCAGTGAGGCAGGACAGGGGCAAGGCTACACCTTC.

The J gene is TRBJ2-3, the V gene TRBV20-1; the D is unclear. V was clipped by 3 bases and J by 4 bases, with 17 bases between them. Germline lookup yields CDR1 DFQATT and CDR2 SNEGSKA (reference sequence). This CDR3 has 15 amino acids. The CDR3 bases are TGCAGTGCTAGTCTTCGGATTAGCCAAGCAGATACGCAGTATTTT. Protein sequence: CSASLRISQADTQYF.

The V call is TRBV18, the J call TRBJ2-1; possible D gene TRBD1, 6 bases. CDR1 and CDR2 (germline): KGHSH, LQKENI. The CDR3 is 15 amino acids. Trimming shortened V by 5 bases and J by 5 bases, and 16 bases separated the two germline ends. In nucleotides, the CDR3 is TGTGCCAGCTCATCCAGACAGGTGGGGAACAATGAGCAGTTCTTC. Translating it yields CASSSRQVGNNEQFF.

The rearrangement links TRBV12-3 or TRBV12-4 to TRBJ2-1; no firm D call. The CDR3 runs to 8 residues. Trimming shortened V by 3 bases and J by 14 bases, and 2 bases separated the two germline ends. The CDR3 sequence: CASSLEFF. Here the CDR3 DNA reads TGTGCCAGCAGTTTGGAGTTCTTC.

The rearrangement uses TRBV20-1 and TRBJ2-3; TRBD2 aligns across 9 bases. The germline V gene has CDR1 DFQATT and CDR2 SNEGSKA (reference sequence). V shed 5 bases and J 3 bases; nucleotides not matched to a gene: 15. The CDR3 runs 17 residues. CDR3 amino acids: CSAPSMRGGGATDTQYF. The CDR3 DNA sequence: TGCAGTGCTCCCTCTATGCGGGGCGGGGGGGCTACAGATACGCAGTATTTT.

This chain joins TRBV20-1 and TRBJ2-7, with 9 bases lining up with TRBD2. In germline, CDR1 is DFQATT, CDR2 SNEGSKA (reference sequence). The length of the CDR3 is 13 residues. The ends lost 4 bases at V and 0 bases at J; junction bases unmatched: 1. DNA of the CDR3: TGCAGTGCTAATAGCGGGGGCTCCTACGAGCAGTACTTC. Encoded protein: CSANSGGSYEQYF.

The rearrangement uses TRBV4-2 and TRBJ2-3; TRBD2 aligns across 11 bases. Per the germline V gene, CDR1 is LGHNA and CDR2 is YNFKEQ. This CDR3 contains 17 residues. Trimming took 1 base from V and 1 from J; bases not matched to a gene: 4. CDR3 amino acids: CASSQAQTSGGTDTQYF. CDR3 DNA sequence: TGTGCCAGCAGCCAAGCTCAGACTAGCGGGGGCACAGATACGCAGTATTTT.

CDR3 loop: CASSLISGNQPQHF. The DNA of the CDR3 is TGTGCCAGCAGTTTAATTTCTGGCAATCAGCCCCAGCATTTT. V gene TRBV12-3 or TRBV12-4 combines with J gene TRBJ1-5; D gene ambiguous. CDR3 length equals 14 residues. Trimming stripped 2 bases from V and 2 bases from J, with 7 bases between.

The chain links TRBV20-1 to TRBJ2-7; possibly TRBD1 or TRBD2 for D (5 bases each). From germline, CDR1 is DFQATT and CDR2 SNEGSKA (reference sequence). The ends were cut back, 0 bases at V and 3 bases at J, with 9 bases in the middle. The CDR3 loop spans 13 amino acids. The CDR3 region is CSAREGRDYEQYF. DNA for the CDR3: TGCAGTGCTAGAGAGGGACGAGACTACGAGCAGTACTTC.

The CDR3 loop is CASSLDGGTNEQYF. DNA of the CDR3: TGTGCCAGCAGCTTAGATGGTGGGACTAACGAGCAGTACTTC. The rearrangement uses TRBV7-2 and TRBJ2-7, with 7 bases identical to TRBD2. Per germline, CDR1 SGHTA and CDR2 FQGNSA. The trim removed 1 base at V and 5 bases at J, leaving 5 bases unmatched. CDR3 length: 14 amino acids.

This chain uses TRBV20-1 with TRBJ1-4; D uncertain. Germline V CDR1 and CDR2: DFQATT, SNEGSKA (reference sequence). The CDR3 extends over 15 amino acids. Trimming pared 0 bases from V and 8 bases from J, leaving 16 bases between. CDR3 nucleotides: TGCAGTGCTAGAGAAGAGGGCTGGGCGAGAGAAAAACTGTTTTTT. Its protein product is CSAREEGWAREKLFF.

The chain uses TRBV12-3 or TRBV12-4 and TRBJ1-5; D may be TRBD1 (6 bases). The CDR3 extends over 14 amino acids. Trimming stripped 6 bases from V and 4 bases from J, with 13 bases between. The CDR3 loop is CASRPGEGNQPQHF. In DNA form, the CDR3 reads TGTGCCAGCAGGCCAGGGGAGGGTAATCAGCCCCAGCATTTT.

This clonotype appeared a single time. CDR3 in DNA: TGCAGTGCCAACCCTACCAGCGGCTACACCTTC. This sequence encodes CSANPTSGYTF. The rearrangement uses TRBV20-1 and TRBJ1-2; D unresolved. The germline V and J ends were trimmed by 6 bases and 8 bases, with 13 bases remaining between them. This CDR3 comprises 11 residues. Germline V CDR1 and CDR2: DFQATT, SNEGSKA (reference sequence).

The sample holds a few counts of this clonotype. The J gene is TRBJ2-3, the V gene TRBV20-1; no firm D call. Germline CDR1 DFQATT, CDR2 SNEGSKA (reference sequence). The V and J ends lost 7 bases and 3 bases respectively, with 14 bases between them. The CDR3 consists of 13 residues. The CDR3 is CSVKGRRTDTQYF. The CDR3 DNA reads as TGCAGTGTAAAAGGGCGCCGAACAGATACGCAGTATTTT.